Listed here are 14 T cell receptor beta chains from one sample, sequenced in a study of graft-versus-host responses after intestinal transplantation. Data came from immunoSEQ multiplex PCR; TCRdb stores just in-frame clones and leaves some out. The profile shows around 92,000 clones, roughly 88% of them singletons. The sample consisted of PBMCs, taken 255 days after intestinal transplant. Source of these receptors: a human patient who received an intestinal transplant, so some T cells may come from the graft donor.

The DNA of the CDR3 is TGTGCCAGCCTCAGGACAGGTTTGAACACTGAAGCTTTCTTT. Protein sequence: CASLRTGLNTEAFF. This sequence joins TRBV2 and TRBJ1-1, with 7 positions matching TRBD1. V shed 8 bases, J shed 0 bases, and the junction held 6 bases outside the gene matches. The V gene's germline CDR1 is SNHLY and CDR2 FYNNEI. The CDR3 runs 14 residues. Combining the CDR3 with reference TRBV2 and TRBJ1-1 gives the whole variable domain EPEVTQTPSHQVTQMGQEVILRCVPISNHLYFYWYRQILGQKVEFLVSFYNNEISEKSEIFDDQFSVERPDGSNFTLKIRSTKLEDSAMYFCASLRTGLNTEAFFGQGTRLTVV.

V usage is TRBV7-9 and J usage is TRBJ2-5; D is possibly TRBD1 (6 bases). The germline V gene has CDR1 SEHNR and CDR2 FQNEAQ (reference sequence). The CDR3 extends over 17 amino acids. The V end lost 5 bases, the J end lost 7 bases, and 26 bases lay between the germline ends. For the CDR3, the DNA is TGTGCCAGCAGCGCGCCCATCCGGGACAAAAGTGGGGGGACCCAGTACTTC. Encoded protein: CASSAPIRDKSGGTQYF.

This rearrangement joins TRBV10-3 to TRBJ2-7, with D possibly TRBD1 on 6 matching bases. The germline CDR1 and CDR2 sequences are ENHRY and SYGVKD. The CDR3 sequence is 13 residues long. V lost 8 bases to trimming and J lost 2 bases, with 13 bases between them. CDR3 nucleotides: TGTGCCATCCGAGCCGGGACAACCTACGAGCAGTACTTC. Protein product: CAIRAGTTYEQYF.

This chain uses TRBV29-1 with TRBJ1-2; perhaps TRBD1 as D (6 bases). Per the germline V gene, CDR1 is SQVTM and CDR2 is ANQGSEA. The CDR3 is 14 residues long. V shed 7 bases and J shed 4 bases, with 19 bases lying between them. Here the CDR3 DNA reads TGCAGCGCCCTGAAAGGGGGTGGAGGCTATGGCTACACCTTC. Translated: CSALKGGGGYGYTF.

The chain links TRBV9 to TRBJ1-6, with D possibly TRBD1 on 5 matching bases. V was cut by 4 bases and J by 6 bases, with 14 bases left in between. The CDR3 has 15 amino acids. The germline CDR1 and CDR2 sequences are SGDLS and YYNGEE. In DNA, the CDR3 is TGTGCCAGCAGCCCTGCTGGGGCCGGTAATTCACCCCTCCACTTT. This translates into CASSPAGAGNSPLHF. The full variable domain, with the rest looked up from reference TRBV9 and TRBJ1-6, is DSGVTQTPKHLITATGQRVTLRCSPRSGDLSVYWYQQSLDQGLQFLIQYYNGEERAKGNILERFSAQQFPDLHSELNLSSLELGDSALYFCASSPAGAGNSPLHFGNGTRLTVT.

V gene TRBV11-2 combines with J gene TRBJ2-1, with D hard to call. The CDR3 sequence is 11 residues long. V lost 2 bases, J lost 10 bases, and 6 bases lay in between. Per the germline V gene, CDR1 is SGHAT and CDR2 is FQNNGV. CDR3 bases: TGTGCCAGCAGCTTAAATTGGGAGCAGTTCTTC. This translates into CASSLNWEQFF. Using reference TRBV11-2 and TRBJ2-1 for the parts outside the CDR3, the full variable domain is EAGVAQSPRYKIIEKRQSVAFWCNPISGHATLYWYQQILGQGPKLLIQFQNNGVVDDSQLPKDRFSAERLKGVDSTLKIQPAKLEDSAVYLCASSLNWEQFFGPGTRLTVL.

The chain employs TRBV28 and TRBJ2-5; 10 bases align to TRBD2. This CDR3 comprises 15 residues. Losses at the gene ends were 7 bases for V and 6 bases for J; bases not matched to a gene: 11. CDR1 is MDHEN, CDR2 SYDVKM, per germline. CDR3 protein: CASMRFSSGSQTQYF. The CDR3 DNA reads TGTGCCAGCATGCGATTTTCTAGCGGGAGCCAGACCCAGTACTTC.

Remarks on this clone: The junction does not match germline at one end; this may be a read error. This chain's CDR3 is CASSLAPHSGTPYNEQFF. In DNA, the CDR3 is TGTGCTAGCAGCTTAGCTCCCCATAGCGGGACCCCCTACAATGAGCAGTTCTTC. V usage is TRBV7-7 and J usage is TRBJ2-1; 8 positions agree with TRBD2. The CDR3 is made up of 18 amino acids. CDR1 is SSHAT and CDR2 is FNYEAQ in the germline V gene (reference sequence).

This chain uses TRBV18 with TRBJ1-3; D call uncertain. CDR3 size: 12 residues. Between the trimmed V and J ends, which lost 3 bases and 4 bases, there was a span of 4 bases. In germline, CDR1 is KGHSH, CDR2 LQKENI. CDR3 in amino acids: CASSPQGNTIYF. In nucleotides, the CDR3 is TGTGCCAGCTCACCCCAGGGAAACACCATATATTTT.

The rearrangement uses TRBV28 and TRBJ2-5, with 9 bases identical to TRBD1. The germline V gene has CDR1 MDHEN and CDR2 SYDVKM. The J segment lost 1 base and the V segment lost 7 bases, leaving 7 bases of the junction unmatched. This CDR3 has 15 residues. The CDR3 nucleotides are TGTGCCAGCAAGGGAGGGACAGGGTTCCAAGAGACCCAGTACTTC. Its translation: CASKGGTGFQETQYF.

J is TRBJ2-1 and V is TRBV27; TRBD2 is a possible D gene (5 bases). Looked up from germline, CDR1 is MNHEY and CDR2 is SMNVEV (reference sequence). The CDR3 runs 16 residues. Deletions cut 4 bases from V and 5 bases from J, with 18 bases between. The CDR3 is CASSSVSGALDNEQFF. CDR3 DNA: TGTGCCAGCAGTTCAGTGAGCGGTGCCTTGGACAATGAGCAGTTCTTC.

The chain has TRBV14 and TRBJ2-7; D ambiguous. Looked up from germline, CDR1 is SGHDN and CDR2 is FVKESK. V dropped 0 bases and J dropped 4 bases, with 1 base sitting between them. This CDR3 comprises 11 residues. The CDR3 protein is CASSQEYEQYF. CDR3 nucleotide sequence: TGTGCCAGCAGCCAAGAATACGAGCAGTACTTC.

The chain couples TRBV29-1 to TRBJ2-6; 8 nucleotides line up with TRBD2. Germline values: CDR1 SQVTM, CDR2 ANQGSEA. This CDR3 has 19 amino acids. V was clipped by 0 bases and J by 0 bases; unmatched bases: 10. CDR3 protein: CSVEDTAGLVLSGANVLTF. Here the CDR3 DNA reads TGCAGCGTTGAAGATACGGCGGGACTAGTCCTCTCTGGGGCCAACGTCCTGACTTTC.

The chain has TRBV6-5 and TRBJ2-7, with TRBD1 matching 9 bases. The germline CDR1 and CDR2 sequences are MNHEY and SVGAGI. J was trimmed by 6 bases and V by 4 bases; bases with no gene match: 10. This CDR3 has 15 amino acids. CDR3 bases: TGTGCCAGCAGTTCCCCCGGGACAGGGAAGGTCGAGCAGTACTTC. As protein: CASSSPGTGKVEQYF.